Here is one T cell receptor (beta chain) with its context. Its antigen remains unidentified. A much larger clone is a single base away; this may be a read error. Three rounds of nested PCR, following a modified ARM-PCR protocol, produced the TCRbeta library. In TCRdb, the multiplex PCR reads were re-called with MiXCR into one record per CDR3 protein. The data hold 85,000 or so distinct CDR3 sequences, with around 80% observed a single time. The template was RNA from unsorted bulk tissue. Distant lung tissue was collected more than 3 cm away from the tumor edge. The data stem from a study of tumor and adjacent non-tumor tissue in lung cancer. Overall study: Around 4.2 million productive TCRbeta reads were obtained per sample on average.

Notes on the study in general: Normal lung showed higher cumulative top 100 clone frequency than tumor. Compared with tumor, normal lung showed significantly lower TCR diversity.

V shed 4 bases and J shed 2 bases, with 19 bases lying between them. The CDR3 has 16 amino acids. The germline gives CDR1 DFQATT, CDR2 SNEGSKA (reference sequence). Sequenced input: distant non-tumor lung tissue. V gene TRBV20-1 combines with J gene TRBJ2-3; D remains ambiguous. This receptor was taken from a woman between 50 and 59 years old with non-small cell lung cancer. The CDR3 sequence is CSATPQTNGTTDTQYF. The DNA for the CDR3 is TGCAGTGCTACTCCCCAAACTAACGGAACCACAGATACGCAGTATTTT.